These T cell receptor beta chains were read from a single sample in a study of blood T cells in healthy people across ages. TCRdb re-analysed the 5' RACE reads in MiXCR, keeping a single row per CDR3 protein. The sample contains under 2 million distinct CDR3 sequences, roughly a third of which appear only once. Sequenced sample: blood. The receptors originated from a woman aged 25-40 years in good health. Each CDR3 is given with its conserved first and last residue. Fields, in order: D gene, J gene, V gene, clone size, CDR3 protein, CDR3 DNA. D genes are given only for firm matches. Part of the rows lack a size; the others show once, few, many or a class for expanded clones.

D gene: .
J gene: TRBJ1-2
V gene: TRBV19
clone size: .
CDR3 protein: CASGLRRRANYGYTF
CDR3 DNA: TGTGCCAGTGGTCTTCGACGGAGAGCTAACTATGGCTACACCTTC

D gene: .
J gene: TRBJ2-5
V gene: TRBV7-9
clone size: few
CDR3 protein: CASSSRDEETQYF
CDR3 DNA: TGTGCCAGCAGCTCCCGAGACGAGGAGACCCAGTACTTC

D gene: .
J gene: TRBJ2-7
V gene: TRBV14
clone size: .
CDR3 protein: CASSPRGLDEQYF
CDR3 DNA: TGTGCCAGCAGCCCTCGGGGGCTGGACGAGCAGTACTTC

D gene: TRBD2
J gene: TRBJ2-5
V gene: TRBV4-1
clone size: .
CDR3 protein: CASSLERGWETQYF
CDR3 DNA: TGCGCCAGCAGCCTAGAGCGGGGGTGGGAGACCCAGTACTTC

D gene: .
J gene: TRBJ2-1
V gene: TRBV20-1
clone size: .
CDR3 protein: CSAPPPRAYNGQFF
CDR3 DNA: TGCAGTGCCCCCCCTCCGCGGGCCTACAATGGGCAGTTCTTC

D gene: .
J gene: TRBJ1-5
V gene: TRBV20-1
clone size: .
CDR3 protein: CSARAGERPQHF
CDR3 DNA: TGCAGTGCTAGAGCGGGGGAACGGCCCCAGCATTTT

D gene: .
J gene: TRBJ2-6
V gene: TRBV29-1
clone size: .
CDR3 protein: CSVKEYSGANVRTF
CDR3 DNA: TGCAGCGTTAAGGAGTACTCTGGGGCCAACGTCCGGACTTTC

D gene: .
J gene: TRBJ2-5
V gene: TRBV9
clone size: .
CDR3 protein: CASSVGGTHQETQYF
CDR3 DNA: TGTGCCAGCAGCGTAGGTGGGACCCATCAAGAGACCCAGTACTTC

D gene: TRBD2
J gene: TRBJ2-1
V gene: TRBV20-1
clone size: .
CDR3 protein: CSARATSGRRVEQFF
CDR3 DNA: TGCAGTGCTAGAGCAACTAGCGGGAGGAGAGTTGAGCAGTTCTTC

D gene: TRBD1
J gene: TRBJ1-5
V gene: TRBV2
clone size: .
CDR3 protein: CASSEEAWGLQGRVQPQHF
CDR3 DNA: TGTGCCAGCAGTGAAGAAGCGTGGGGGCTACAGGGGCGAGTCCAGCCCCAGCATTTT

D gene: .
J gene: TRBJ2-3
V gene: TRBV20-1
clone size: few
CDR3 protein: CSAWSRVSTDTQYF
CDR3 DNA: TGCAGTGCTTGGTCGCGGGTGAGCACAGATACGCAGTATTTT

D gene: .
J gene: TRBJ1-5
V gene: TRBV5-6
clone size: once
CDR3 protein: CASSSSGHNNQPQHF
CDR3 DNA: TGTGCCAGCAGCTCATCGGGACACAACAATCAGCCCCAGCATTTT

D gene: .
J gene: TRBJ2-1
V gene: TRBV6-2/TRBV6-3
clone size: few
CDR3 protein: CASSDAWENNEQFF
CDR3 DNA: TGTGCCAGCAGCGACGCTTGGGAAAACAATGAGCAGTTCTTC

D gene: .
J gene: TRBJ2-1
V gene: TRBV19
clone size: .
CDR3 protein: CASSRVAHNEQFF
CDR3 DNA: TGTGCCAGTAGTAGGGTTGCCCACAATGAGCAGTTCTTC

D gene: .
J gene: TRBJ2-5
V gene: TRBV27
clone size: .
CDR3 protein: CASSYQIGETQYF
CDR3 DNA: TGTGCCAGCAGTTATCAGATAGGGGAGACCCAGTACTTC

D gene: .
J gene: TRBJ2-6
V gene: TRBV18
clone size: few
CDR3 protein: CASSPGILDGANVLTF
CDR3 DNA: TGTGCCAGCTCACCTGGCATCCTTGACGGGGCCAACGTCCTGACTTTC

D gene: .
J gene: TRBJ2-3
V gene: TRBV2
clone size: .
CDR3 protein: CASSASRYSTDTQYF
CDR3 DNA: TGTGCCAGCAGTGCATCGCGTTACTCCACAGATACGCAGTATTTT

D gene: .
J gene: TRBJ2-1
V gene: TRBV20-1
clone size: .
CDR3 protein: CSADIGAKFYNEQFF
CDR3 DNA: TGCAGTGCCGATATCGGGGCTAAATTCTACAATGAGCAGTTCTTC

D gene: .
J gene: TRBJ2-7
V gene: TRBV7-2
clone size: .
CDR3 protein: CASSAQLGQEQYF
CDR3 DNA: TGTGCCAGCAGCGCCCAACTAGGGCAAGAGCAGTACTTC

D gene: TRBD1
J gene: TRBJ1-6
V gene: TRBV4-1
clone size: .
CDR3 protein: CASSQQTGTGSPLHF
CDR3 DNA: TGCGCCAGCAGCCAACAGACAGGGACGGGTTCACCCCTCCACTTT

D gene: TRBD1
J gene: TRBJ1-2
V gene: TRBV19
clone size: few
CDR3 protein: CASSTTGDIYTF
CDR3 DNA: TGTGCCAGTAGTACAACAGGGGATATCTACACCTTC

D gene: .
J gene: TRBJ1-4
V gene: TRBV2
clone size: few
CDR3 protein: CASRRGTADEKLFF
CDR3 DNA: TGTGCCAGCAGGAGGGGGACGGCAGATGAAAAACTGTTTTTT

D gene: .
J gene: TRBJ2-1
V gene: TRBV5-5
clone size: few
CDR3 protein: CASSFPGVNEQFF
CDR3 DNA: TGTGCCAGCAGCTTCCCGGGGGTAAATGAGCAGTTCTTC

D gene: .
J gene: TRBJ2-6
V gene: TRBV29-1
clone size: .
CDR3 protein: CSVRDTLSLWGQRPDF
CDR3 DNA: TGCAGCGTTCGGGACACCTTATCACTCTGGGGCCAACGTCCTGACTTC

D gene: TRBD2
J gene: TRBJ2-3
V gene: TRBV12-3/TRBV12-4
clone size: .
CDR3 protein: CAIHRLAGDTQYF
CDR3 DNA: TGTGCCATCCACCGACTAGCGGGAGATACGCAGTATTTT

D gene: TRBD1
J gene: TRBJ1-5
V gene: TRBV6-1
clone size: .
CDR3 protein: CASTGDRGVNQPQHF
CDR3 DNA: TGTGCCAGCACCGGGGACAGGGGAGTAAATCAGCCCCAGCATTTT

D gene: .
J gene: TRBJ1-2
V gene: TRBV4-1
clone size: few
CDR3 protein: CASQMWGTANYGYTF
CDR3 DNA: TGCGCCAGCCAAATGTGGGGCACAGCTAACTATGGCTACACCTTC

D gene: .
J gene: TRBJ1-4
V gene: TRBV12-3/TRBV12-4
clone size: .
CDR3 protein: CASSATVSNEKLFF
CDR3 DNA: TGTGCCAGCAGTGCGACCGTTTCGAATGAAAAACTGTTTTTT

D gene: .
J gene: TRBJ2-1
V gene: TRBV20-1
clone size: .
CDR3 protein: CSALHHNEQFF
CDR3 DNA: TGCAGTGCCCTACATCACAATGAGCAGTTCTTC

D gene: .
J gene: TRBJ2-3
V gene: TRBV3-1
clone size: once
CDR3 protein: CASSPSLPTDTQYF
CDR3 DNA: TGTGCCAGCAGCCCTTCTCTCCCCACAGATACGCAGTATTTT

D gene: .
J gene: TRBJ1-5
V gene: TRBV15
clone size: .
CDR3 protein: CATSSRFGQPQHF
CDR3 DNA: TGTGCCACCAGCAGTCGATTCGGTCAGCCCCAGCATTTT

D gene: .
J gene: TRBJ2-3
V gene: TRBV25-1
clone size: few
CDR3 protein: CASQRLGADTQYF
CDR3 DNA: TGTGCCAGCCAAAGACTAGGCGCAGATACGCAGTATTTT

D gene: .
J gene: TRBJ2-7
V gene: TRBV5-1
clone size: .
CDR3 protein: CASSLDGTYYEQYF
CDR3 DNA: TGCGCCAGCAGCTTGGACGGCACTTACTACGAGCAGTACTTC

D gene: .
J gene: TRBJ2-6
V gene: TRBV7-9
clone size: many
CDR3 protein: CASVYPGANVLTF
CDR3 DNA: TGTGCCAGCGTCTATCCCGGGGCCAACGTCCTGACTTTC

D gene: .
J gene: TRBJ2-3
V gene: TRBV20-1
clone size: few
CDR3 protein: CSARGGGATDTQYF
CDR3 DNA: TGCAGTGCCCGCGGTGGGGGAGCCACAGATACGCAGTATTTT

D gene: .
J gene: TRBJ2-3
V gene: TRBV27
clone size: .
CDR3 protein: CANVPSGRADTQYF
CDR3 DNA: TGTGCCAACGTCCCGTCTGGAAGAGCAGATACGCAGTATTTT

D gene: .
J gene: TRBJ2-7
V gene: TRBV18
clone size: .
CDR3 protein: CASSPGRGVEQYF
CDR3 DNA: TGTGCCAGCTCACCAGGTCGAGGGGTCGAGCAGTACTTC

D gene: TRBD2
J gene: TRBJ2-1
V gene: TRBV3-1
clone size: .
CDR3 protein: CASSPKQGLAGGLNEQFF
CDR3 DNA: TGTGCCAGCAGCCCGAAACAGGGACTAGCGGGGGGGCTCAATGAGCAGTTCTTC

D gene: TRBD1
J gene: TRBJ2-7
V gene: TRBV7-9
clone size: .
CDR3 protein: CASSSGQGAATYEQYF
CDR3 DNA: TGTGCCAGCAGCTCCGGACAGGGGGCGGCCACCTACGAGCAGTACTTC

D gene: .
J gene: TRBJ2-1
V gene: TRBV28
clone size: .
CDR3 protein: CASRPPRDNEQFF
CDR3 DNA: TGTGCCAGCAGGCCGCCGCGGGACAATGAGCAGTTCTTC

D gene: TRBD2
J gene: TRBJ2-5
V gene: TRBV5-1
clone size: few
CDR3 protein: CASSSDPAGAQEQYF
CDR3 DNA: TGCGCCAGCAGCAGTGACCCAGCGGGAGCTCAAGAGCAGTACTTC

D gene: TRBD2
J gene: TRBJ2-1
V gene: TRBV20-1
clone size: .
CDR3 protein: CSARLAGANNEQFF
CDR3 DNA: TGCAGTGCTAGACTAGCGGGAGCTAACAATGAGCAGTTCTTC

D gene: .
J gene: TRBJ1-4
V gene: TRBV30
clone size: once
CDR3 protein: CAWSQGTEKLFF
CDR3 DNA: TGTGCCTGGAGCCAGGGTACTGAAAAACTGTTTTTT

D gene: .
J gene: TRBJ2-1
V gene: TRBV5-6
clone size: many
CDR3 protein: CASSGWGSSYNEQFF
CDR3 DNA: TGTGCCAGCAGCGGTTGGGGGTCCTCCTACAATGAGCAGTTCTTC

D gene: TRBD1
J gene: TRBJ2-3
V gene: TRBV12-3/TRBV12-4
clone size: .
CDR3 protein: CASSFEPGQSTDTQYF
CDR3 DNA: TGTGCCAGCAGTTTCGAGCCGGGACAGAGCACAGATACGCAGTATTTT

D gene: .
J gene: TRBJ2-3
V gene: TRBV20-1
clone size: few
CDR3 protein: CSARYRDTQYF
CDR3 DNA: TGCAGTGCTCGATACAGAGATACGCAGTATTTT

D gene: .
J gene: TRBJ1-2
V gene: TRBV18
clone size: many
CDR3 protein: CASSPPGGYGYTF
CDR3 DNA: TGTGCCAGCTCACCACCGGGCGGGTATGGCTACACCTTC

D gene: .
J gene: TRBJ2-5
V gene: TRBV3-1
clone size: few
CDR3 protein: CASTSEGYGGETQYF
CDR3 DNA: TGTGCCAGCACCTCCGAAGGGTACGGTGGGGAGACCCAGTACTTC

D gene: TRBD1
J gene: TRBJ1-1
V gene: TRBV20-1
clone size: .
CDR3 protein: CSGRETGKSHTEAFF
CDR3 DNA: TGCAGTGGCCGGGAGACAGGGAAATCACACACTGAAGCTTTCTTT

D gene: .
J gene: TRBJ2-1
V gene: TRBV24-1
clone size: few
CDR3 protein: CATSGGKKRKSSYNEQFF
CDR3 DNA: TGTGCCACCAGTGGAGGTAAAAAGCGTAAGAGCTCCTACAATGAGCAGTTCTTC

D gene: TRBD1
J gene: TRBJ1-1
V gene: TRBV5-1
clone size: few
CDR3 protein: CASSLAEDRESGTEAFF
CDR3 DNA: TGCGCCAGCAGCTTGGCCGAGGACAGGGAAAGTGGCACTGAAGCTTTCTTT

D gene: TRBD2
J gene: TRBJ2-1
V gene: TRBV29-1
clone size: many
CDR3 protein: CSARGGAANNEQFF
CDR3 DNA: TGCAGCGCCCGCGGGGGGGCAGCTAACAATGAGCAGTTCTTC

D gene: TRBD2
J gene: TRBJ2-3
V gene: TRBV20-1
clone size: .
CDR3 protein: CSARPGLDGADTQYF
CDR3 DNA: TGCAGTGCTAGACCCGGACTAGACGGGGCAGATACGCAGTATTTT

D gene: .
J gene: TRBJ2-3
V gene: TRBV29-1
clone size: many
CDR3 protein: CSVEPWDGDTDTQYF
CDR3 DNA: TGCAGCGTTGAACCGTGGGACGGTGACACAGATACGCAGTATTTT

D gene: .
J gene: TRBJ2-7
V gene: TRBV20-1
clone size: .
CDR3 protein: CSAETGAYEQYF
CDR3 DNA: TGCAGTGCAGAGACAGGCGCCTACGAGCAGTACTTC

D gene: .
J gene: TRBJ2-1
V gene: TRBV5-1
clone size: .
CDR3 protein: CASSPPAGRVNEQFF
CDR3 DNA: TGCGCCAGCAGCCCCCCGGCAGGACGGGTCAATGAGCAGTTCTTC

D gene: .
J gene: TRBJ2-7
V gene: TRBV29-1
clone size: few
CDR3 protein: CSVGRGGRPYEQYF
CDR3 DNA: TGCAGCGTTGGTAGGGGGGGTAGGCCCTACGAGCAGTACTTC

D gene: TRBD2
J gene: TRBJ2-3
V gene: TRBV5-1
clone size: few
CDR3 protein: CASSGVLGAHSGGGDTQYF
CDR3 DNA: TGCGCCAGCAGCGGGGTCCTCGGGGCCCATAGCGGGGGCGGAGATACGCAGTATTTT

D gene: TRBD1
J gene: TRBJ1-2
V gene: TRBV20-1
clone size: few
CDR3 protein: CSAKPNDRGRSVYGYTF
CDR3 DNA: TGCAGTGCTAAGCCAAACGACAGGGGGCGTTCGGTCTATGGCTACACCTTC